The subject of this entry is one TCR beta chain. Its specificity is unknown. The data are from a study of shared clonotypes between healthy human individuals. Study summary: There were three CD4 naive, three CD4 memory, two CD8 naive and one CD8 memory plates per donor.

Terminally differentiated effector memory CD45RA+ cells were left out of the naive CD8 fraction, which was CD45RO-negative and positively selected for CCR7. Caucasian adults living in Nashville, Tennessee, provided all samples. Study-wide results and caveats: Non-shared clonotypes showed lower generation probabilities than clonotypes common to all four donors.

CDR3 length: 13 amino acids. Trimming took off 6 bases at V and 6 bases at J, with 12 bases between the two ends. The germline CDR1 and CDR2 sequences are SGHTA and FQGNSA. The method was immunoSEQ multiplex PCR; TCRdb's version includes in-frame clones alone and lacks a portion of them. The sample includes millions of clones, 85% to 95% of them seen just once. The specimen was naive CD8+ T cells from PBMCs. The chain has TRBV7-2 and TRBJ2-1, with D possibly matching TRBD2 (5 bases). The sequence came from a man in his late teens or twenties in good health. Some clones in this sample may be carry-over from other donors' samples. The CDR3 reads CASSQLVPNEQFF. The CDR3 bases are TGTGCCAGCAGTCAACTAGTTCCCAATGAGCAGTTCTTC.